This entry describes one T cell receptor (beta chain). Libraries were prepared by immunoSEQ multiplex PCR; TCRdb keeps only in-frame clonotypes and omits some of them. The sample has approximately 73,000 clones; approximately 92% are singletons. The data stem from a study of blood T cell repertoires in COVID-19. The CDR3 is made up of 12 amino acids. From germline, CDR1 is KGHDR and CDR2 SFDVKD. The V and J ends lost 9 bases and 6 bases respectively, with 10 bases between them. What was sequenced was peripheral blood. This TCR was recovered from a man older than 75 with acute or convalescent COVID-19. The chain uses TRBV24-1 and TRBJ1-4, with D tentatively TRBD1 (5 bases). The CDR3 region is CATGAGDEKLFF. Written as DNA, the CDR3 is TGTGCCACCGGGGCAGGAGATGAAAAACTGTTTTTT.